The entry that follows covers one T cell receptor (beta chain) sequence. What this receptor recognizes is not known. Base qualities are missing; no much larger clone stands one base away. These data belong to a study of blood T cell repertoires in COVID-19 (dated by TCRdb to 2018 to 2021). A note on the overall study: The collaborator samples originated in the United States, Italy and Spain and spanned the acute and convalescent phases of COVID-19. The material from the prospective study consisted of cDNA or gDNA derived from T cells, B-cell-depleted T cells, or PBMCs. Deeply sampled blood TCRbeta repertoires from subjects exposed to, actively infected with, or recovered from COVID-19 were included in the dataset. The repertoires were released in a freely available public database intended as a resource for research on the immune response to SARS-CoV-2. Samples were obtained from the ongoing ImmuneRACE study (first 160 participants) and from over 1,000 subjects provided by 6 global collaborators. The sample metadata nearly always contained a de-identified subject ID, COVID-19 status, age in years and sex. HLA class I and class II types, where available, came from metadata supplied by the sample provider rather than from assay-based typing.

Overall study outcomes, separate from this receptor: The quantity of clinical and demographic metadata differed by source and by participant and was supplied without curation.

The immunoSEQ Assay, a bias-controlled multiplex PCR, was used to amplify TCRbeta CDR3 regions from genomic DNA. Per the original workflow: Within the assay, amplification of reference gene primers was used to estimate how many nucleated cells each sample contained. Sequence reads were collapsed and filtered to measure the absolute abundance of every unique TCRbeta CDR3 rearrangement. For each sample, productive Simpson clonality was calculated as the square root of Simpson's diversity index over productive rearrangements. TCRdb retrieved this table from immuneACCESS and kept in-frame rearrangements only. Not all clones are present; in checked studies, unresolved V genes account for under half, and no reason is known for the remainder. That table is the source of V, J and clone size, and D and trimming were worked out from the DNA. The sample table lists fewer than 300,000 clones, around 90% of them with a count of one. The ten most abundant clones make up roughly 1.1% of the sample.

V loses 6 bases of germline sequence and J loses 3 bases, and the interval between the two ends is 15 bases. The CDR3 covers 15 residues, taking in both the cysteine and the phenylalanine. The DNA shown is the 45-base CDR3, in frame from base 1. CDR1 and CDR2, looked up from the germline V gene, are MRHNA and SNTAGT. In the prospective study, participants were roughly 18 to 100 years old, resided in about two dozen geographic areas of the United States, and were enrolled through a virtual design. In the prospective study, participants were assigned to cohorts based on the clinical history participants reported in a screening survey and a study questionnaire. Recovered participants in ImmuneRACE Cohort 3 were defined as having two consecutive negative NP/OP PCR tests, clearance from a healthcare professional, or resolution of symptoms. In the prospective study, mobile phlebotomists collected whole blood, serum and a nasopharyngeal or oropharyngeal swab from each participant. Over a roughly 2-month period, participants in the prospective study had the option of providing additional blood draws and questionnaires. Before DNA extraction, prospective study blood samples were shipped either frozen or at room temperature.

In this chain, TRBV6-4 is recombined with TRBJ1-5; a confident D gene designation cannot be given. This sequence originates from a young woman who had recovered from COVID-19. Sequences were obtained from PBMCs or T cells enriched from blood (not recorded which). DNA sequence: TGTGCCAGCAGAGAGGAGGGCAGACTCAATCAGCCCCAGCATTTT. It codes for CASREEGRLNQPQHF.